This T cell receptor (beta chain) was captured by sequencing in a study of OX40 agonist ivuxolimab in advanced cancers. Study-level information: Ivuxolimab, an agonist antibody against OX40 (CD134), was given to patients. Patients undergoing dose escalation presented with hepatocellular carcinoma, melanoma, renal cell or head and neck cancer. Of the participants, 40% had some prior anti-PD-1, anti-PD-L1 or anti-CTLA-4 therapy, which was allowed. Whole-study findings and limits: At doses 0.1 to 3.0 mg/kg, CD4+ and CD8+ clones expanded.

Germline CDR1 is SGHNT and CDR2 is YYREEE (reference sequence). The CDR3 consists of 12 residues. With 4 bases removed from V and 14 bases from J, the gap between germline ends came to 18 bases. To note about this clone: What it recognizes is unknown.

Sequencing used immunoSEQ multiplex PCR; TCRdb keeps in-frame clones, though not all of them. The data show about 98,000 clones, about 83% seen once. The starting material was CD4+ or CD8+ T cells sorted from blood, obtained in a trial of the OX40 agonist ivuxolimab. The receptor was isolated from an adult with an advanced solid tumor such as melanoma, head and neck, liver or kidney cancer. J is TRBJ1-2 and V is TRBV5-4; D is uncertain. This chain's CDR3 is CASSESPLWLTF. CDR3 nucleotides: TGTGCCAGCAGCGAAAGTCCATTATGGCTGACCTTC. Combining the CDR3 with reference TRBV5-4 and TRBJ1-2 gives the whole variable domain ETGVTQSPTHLIKTRGQQVTLRCSSQSGHNTVSWYQQALGQGPQFIFQYYREEENGRGNFPPRFSGLQFPNYSSELNVNALELDDSALYLCASSESPLWLTFGSGTRLTVV.